This entry features one T cell receptor beta chain sequence. The sample belongs to a study of OX40 agonist ivuxolimab in advanced cancers. The germline gives CDR1 LGHNA, CDR2 YNFKEQ. CDR3 length: 16 residues. V dropped 1 base and J dropped 5; count of bases not matched to a gene: 8. Libraries were prepared by immunoSEQ multiplex PCR; TCRdb keeps only in-frame clonotypes and omits some of them. The data hold 90,000 to 100,000 clones, with approximately 91% observed a single time. The sequencing used CD4+ or CD8+ T cells sorted from blood, collected in a trial of the OX40 agonist ivuxolimab. The chain combines TRBV4-2 with TRBJ2-5; 9 nucleotides line up with TRBD2. The source of this sequence is an adult with an advanced solid tumor such as melanoma, head and neck, liver or kidney cancer. This CDR3 reads CASSQGNSGRGETQYF. The CDR3 DNA is TGTGCCAGCAGCCAAGGGAATAGCGGGAGAGGGGAGACCCAGTACTTC.